The 25 T cell receptor beta chains listed next were all sequenced from one sample in a study of human T cells and chemical hapten exposure. MiXCR, applied by TCRdb to the RACE reads, yields one record per CDR3 protein. The data contain some 250,000 distinct CDR3 sequences, approximately 7.5% of them singletons. Time point defined: pre-sensitization, week 0. Treatment indicated: therapeutic diphenylcyclopropenone sensitization with weekly scalp DPC. The specimen comprised whole blood, sampled in connection with sensitization to the hapten diphenylcyclopropenone (DPC). The receptors were sampled from a man younger than 35 with alopecia areata. Some clones in this sample may be carry-over from other donors' samples.

This chain connects TRBV7-2 to TRBJ1-2; 7 nucleotides agree with TRBD1. V shed 0 bases and J 12 bases; nucleotides not matched to a gene: 7. The CDR3 spans 13 residues. In germline, CDR1 is SGHTA, CDR2 FQGNSA. The CDR3 spells CASSLAGTVGDTF. Written as DNA, the CDR3 is TGTGCCAGCAGCTTAGCGGGGACAGTCGGTGACACCTTC.

The CDR3 nucleotides read TGTGCCAGCAGTCCACTGACACTCAATCAGCCCCAGCATTTT. Protein sequence: CASSPLTLNQPQHF. The rearrangement uses TRBV6-5 and TRBJ1-5; D gene unclear. Trimming removed 5 bases at V and 3 bases at J, with 11 bases between. Germline V gives CDR1 MNHEY, CDR2 SVGAGI. CDR3 length: 14 amino acids.

The chain uses TRBV27 and TRBJ2-7, with a weak D call TRBD2 (6 bases). CDR1 MNHEY and CDR2 SMNVEV come from the germline V gene (reference sequence). The V end was cut by 0 bases, the J end by 5 bases, with 11 bases between. The CDR3 loop spans 14 amino acids. The CDR3 protein is CASSLSRGRNEQYV. For the CDR3, the DNA is TGTGCCAGCAGTTTATCGCGGGGCCGTAACGAGCAGTACGTC.

This sequence joins TRBV5-1 and TRBJ2-2, with D unclear. Germline V gene lookup returns CDR1 SGHRS and CDR2 YFSETQ. Trimming cost V 0 bases and J 7 bases, with 4 bases left between them. The CDR3 extends over 12 amino acids. CDR3 sequence: CASSLGFGELFF. CDR3 coding DNA: TGCGCCAGCAGCTTGGGTTTCGGGGAGCTGTTTTTT.

A few counts support this clonotype. The chain joins TRBV5-6 to TRBJ2-5; D not resolved. Trimming removed 2 bases at V and 0 bases at J, with 8 bases between. Germline V lookup: CDR1 SGHDT, CDR2 YYEEEE. The CDR3 sequence is 14 residues long. The chain's CDR3 is CASSFRTDQETQYF. The CDR3 DNA follows: TGTGCCAGCAGCTTTAGGACCGACCAAGAGACCCAGTACTTC.

This clonotype was observed a few times. The chain employs TRBV4-3 and TRBJ1-5, with a weak D call TRBD1 (5 bases). Trimming removed 0 bases from V and 7 bases from J, with 19 bases in between. The V gene's germline CDR1 is LGHNA and CDR2 YSLEER. There are 17 residues in the CDR3. The CDR3 region is CASSQDRSGPQWQPQHF. CDR3 in DNA: TGCGCCAGCAGCCAAGATAGGTCAGGGCCCCAATGGCAGCCCCAGCATTTT.

V gene TRBV14 combines with J gene TRBJ1-1; D call uncertain. Trimming took 0 bases from V and 1 from J, leaving 12 bases between them. Germline CDR1 SGHDN, CDR2 FVKESK. This CDR3 has 16 residues. The CDR3 sequence is CASSQDEVWRNTEAFF. The CDR3 DNA follows: TGTGCCAGCAGCCAAGATGAAGTTTGGAGGAACACTGAAGCTTTCTTT.

The chain joins TRBV29-1 to TRBJ1-2; no firm D call. Germline CDR1 is SQVTM and CDR2 is ANQGSEA. Trimming cost V 7 bases and J 0 bases, with 18 bases left between them. This CDR3 is 15 amino acids long. Here the CDR3 reads CSASLLSSPNYGYTF. CDR3 in DNA: TGCAGCGCTAGTCTCCTTTCTTCTCCTAACTATGGCTACACCTTC.

J is TRBJ1-6 and V is TRBV4-2; D is unresolved. With 0 bases removed from V and 12 bases from J, the gap between germline ends came to 18 bases. Germline values: CDR1 LGHNA, CDR2 YNFKEQ. CDR3 length equals 16 residues. The CDR3, as DNA: TGTGCCAGCAGCCAAGAATGGCCCCGAGACTTTCGACCCCTCCACTTT. It specifies CASSQEWPRDFRPLHF.

This clonotype has more than one count but fewer than ten. V is TRBV6-6 and J is TRBJ1-1; no firm D call. The ends were cut back, 2 bases at V and 9 bases at J, with 13 bases in the middle. Germline-derived CDR1 and CDR2 are MNHNY and SVGAGI (reference sequence). This CDR3 comprises 13 residues. The CDR3 DNA sequence: TGTGCCAGCAGTTACGGGGAAGGTGGCAAAGCTTTCTTT. Translation: CASSYGEGGKAFF.

The chain employs TRBV7-9 and TRBJ2-1; D unclear. V lost 6 bases, J lost 9 bases, and 12 bases lay in between. The germline V gene has CDR1 SEHNR and CDR2 FQNEAQ (reference sequence). The CDR3 has 12 residues. CDR3 residues: CASSYPRTEQFF. The CDR3 DNA reads TGTGCCAGCAGTTACCCCCGAACTGAGCAGTTCTTC. Full variable domain (remainder filled in from reference TRBV7-9 and TRBJ2-1): DTGVSQNPRHKITKRGQNVTFRCDPISEHNRLYWYRQTLGQGPEFLTYFQNEAQLEKSRLLSDRFSAERPKGSFSTLEIQRTEQGDSAMYLCASSYPRTEQFFGPGTRLTVL.

The table lists this clonotype with many counts. This chain connects TRBV10-3 to TRBJ2-5; either TRBD1 or TRBD2 may supply D (5 bases each). Looked up from germline, CDR1 is ENHRY and CDR2 is SYGVKD. CDR3 size: 14 residues. Trimming took 5 bases from V and 5 from J, leaving 15 bases between them. In nucleotides, the CDR3 is TGTGCCATCAGTCAGATCCCCGGGGCTGAGACCCAGTACTTC. Protein product: CAISQIPGAETQYF.

This clonotype was observed a handful of times. CDR3 sequence reads: CASSTEFWGREGSTEAFF. The CDR3 DNA follows: TGTGCCAGCAGCACGGAATTTTGGGGGCGCGAAGGAAGCACTGAAGCTTTCTTT. The chain carries TRBV6-2 or TRBV6-3 and TRBJ1-1; weak D call: TRBD1 (6 bases). V was clipped by 6 bases and J by 4 bases, with 27 bases between them. There are 18 residues in the CDR3. CDR1 and CDR2 (germline): MNHEY, SVGEGT.

The V call is TRBV7-2, the J call TRBJ2-1; D gene ambiguous. There are 17 residues in the CDR3. Germline V CDR1 and CDR2: SGHTA, FQGNSA. Trimming shortened V by 7 bases and J by 4 bases, and 23 bases separated the two germline ends. The CDR3 region is CASILQPTYFPYNEQFF. In DNA, the CDR3 is TGTGCCAGCATCCTCCAACCGACTTATTTTCCTTACAATGAGCAGTTCTTC. The complete variable domain, with remaining parts taken from reference TRBV7-2 and TRBJ2-1, reads GAGVSQSPSNKVTEKGKDVELRCDPISGHTALYWYRQSLGQGLEFLIYFQGNSAPDKSGLPSDRFSAERTGGSVSTLTIQRTQQEDSAVYLCASILQPTYFPYNEQFFGPGTRLTVL.

The chain couples TRBV28 to TRBJ2-7, with D maybe TRBD2 (6 bases). The CDR3 extends over 15 amino acids. V shed 6 bases and J shed 4 bases, with 19 bases lying between them. The germline gives CDR1 MDHEN, CDR2 SYDVKM. The CDR3 sequence: CASSPGQGGGYEQYF. CDR3 nucleotide sequence: TGTGCCAGCAGCCCCGGTCAGGGCGGAGGGTACGAGCAGTACTTC.

In this sample, this clonotype turned up a few times. The chain recombines TRBV5-1 with TRBJ1-1; D perhaps matches TRBD1 (6 bases). V was cut by 5 bases and J by 0 bases, with 14 bases left in between. The CDR3 has 15 residues. Germline CDR1 is SGHRS and CDR2 is YFSETQ. CDR3 in DNA: TGCGCCAGCAGTCCGATCGGACAGATGAACACTGAAGCTTTCTTT. This sequence encodes CASSPIGQMNTEAFF. The full variable domain, with the rest looked up from reference TRBV5-1 and TRBJ1-1, is KAGVTQTPRYLIKTRGQQVTLSCSPISGHRSVSWYQQTPGQGLQFLFEYFSETQRNKGNFPGRFSGRQFSNSRSEMNVSTLELGDSALYLCASSPIGQMNTEAFFGQGTRLTVV.

The sample holds many counts of this clonotype. The genes are TRBV27 and TRBJ2-3, with D possibly matching TRBD2 (7 bases). The CDR3 has 17 amino acids. Germline V lookup: CDR1 MNHEY, CDR2 SMNVEV (reference sequence). V lost 1 base and J 5 bases, leaving 19 bases between the germline ends. Here the CDR3 reads CASSLFGGASGRDTQYF. The CDR3 coding sequence is TGTGCCAGCAGTTTATTTGGGGGGGCGTCGGGACGAGATACGCAGTATTTT.

This clonotype was recorded a few times. The J gene is TRBJ1-5, the V gene TRBV27; D gene uncertain. Trimming pared 10 bases from V and 3 bases from J, leaving 16 bases between. CDR3 length: 14 amino acids. Germline CDR1 is MNHEY and CDR2 is SMNVEV (reference sequence). CDR3 in amino acids: CATGGFENNQPQHF. CDR3 DNA sequence: TGTGCCACCGGCGGATTTGAGAACAATCAGCCCCAGCATTTT.

The chain couples TRBV12-5 to TRBJ2-5, with unresolved D. Trimming cost V 0 bases and J 4 bases, with 3 bases left between them. The germline CDR1 and CDR2 sequences are LGHNT and FRNRAP. This CDR3 is 12 amino acids long. The CDR3: CASGLVRETQYF. Written as DNA, the CDR3 is TGTGCTAGTGGTTTGGTACGAGAGACCCAGTACTTC.

This rearrangement joins TRBV10-3 to TRBJ2-3; 8 bases match TRBD2. Germline V gene sequence: CDR1 ENHRY, CDR2 SYGVKD. Trimming at V came to 0 bases and at J to 3 bases, leaving 8 bases not matched to a gene. The CDR3 runs 17 residues. The CDR3 loop reads CAISESQKRGLTDTQYF. The CDR3 nucleotides read TGTGCCATCAGTGAGTCTCAGAAGCGGGGGTTAACAGATACGCAGTATTTT.

This clonotype was detected ten times or more. The CDR3 coding sequence is TGTGCCAGCAGTTTAAATCTTTACGAGCAGTACTTC. Protein product: CASSLNLYEQYF. The V gene is TRBV28, the J gene TRBJ2-7; D unclear. Germline-derived CDR1 and CDR2 are MDHEN and SYDVKM. Trimming stripped 2 bases from V and 4 bases from J, with 6 bases between. The CDR3 extends over 12 amino acids.

The sample holds a few counts of this clonotype. The gene calls are TRBV11-2 and TRBJ2-1; D is possibly TRBD1 (6 bases). Germline lookup yields CDR1 SGHAT and CDR2 FQNNGV. Trimming removed 5 bases at V and 6 bases at J, with 17 bases between. CDR3 length equals 15 residues. CDR3: CASSPGDRRTNEQFF. CDR3 coding DNA: TGTGCCAGCAGCCCTGGAGACAGGCGGACCAATGAGCAGTTCTTC.

This clonotype has more than one count but fewer than ten. The rearrangement links TRBV15 to TRBJ1-1; 7 bases map to TRBD1. The J segment lost 3 bases and the V segment lost 0 bases, leaving 4 bases of the junction unmatched. Per germline, CDR1 LNHNV and CDR2 YYDKDF (reference sequence). The CDR3 spans 15 residues. CDR3 loop: CATSRDRGKYTEAFF. In DNA form, the CDR3 reads TGTGCCACCAGCAGAGACAGGGGGAAGTACACTGAAGCTTTCTTT.

This clonotype was found a few times. The chain has TRBV10-3 and TRBJ1-5; D not certain. Trimming pared 5 bases from V and 4 bases from J, leaving 12 bases between. The CDR3 totals 14 residues. Germline V gene lookup returns CDR1 ENHRY and CDR2 SYGVKD. The CDR3 loop reads CAISPTSFNQPQHF. Here the CDR3 DNA reads TGTGCCATCAGTCCTACCTCCTTTAATCAGCCCCAGCATTTT.

This clonotype was seen more than once but under ten times. The genes are TRBV5-1 and TRBJ1-2; D ambiguous. Germline V gene sequence: CDR1 SGHRS, CDR2 YFSETQ. V lost 4 bases to trimming and J lost 4 bases, with 17 bases between them. The CDR3 has 15 residues. CDR3 sequence (DNA): TGCGCCAGCAGCCCATTATTGGGATCCCCCTATGGCTACACCTTC. It yields the protein CASSPLLGSPYGYTF.